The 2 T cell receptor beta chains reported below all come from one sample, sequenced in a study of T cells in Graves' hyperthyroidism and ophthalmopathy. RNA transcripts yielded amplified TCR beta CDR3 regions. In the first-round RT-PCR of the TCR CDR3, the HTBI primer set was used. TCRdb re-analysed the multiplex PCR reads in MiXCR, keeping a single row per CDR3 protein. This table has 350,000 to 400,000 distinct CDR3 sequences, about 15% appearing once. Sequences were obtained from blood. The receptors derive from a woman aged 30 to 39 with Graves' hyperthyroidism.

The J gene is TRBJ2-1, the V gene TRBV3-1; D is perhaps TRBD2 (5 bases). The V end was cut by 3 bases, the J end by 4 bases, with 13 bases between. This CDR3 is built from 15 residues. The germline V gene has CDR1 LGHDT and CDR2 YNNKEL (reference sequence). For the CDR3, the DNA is TGTGCCAGCAGCCACGGACTTCAGAAATACAATGAGCAGTTCTTC. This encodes CASSHGLQKYNEQFF.

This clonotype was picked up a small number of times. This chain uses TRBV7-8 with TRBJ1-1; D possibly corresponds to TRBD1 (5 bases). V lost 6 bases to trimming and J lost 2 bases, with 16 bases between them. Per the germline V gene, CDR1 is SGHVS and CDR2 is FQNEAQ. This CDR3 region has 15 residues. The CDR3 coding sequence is TGTGCCAGCAGGACAACGAGGGGATTTAACACTGAAGCTTTCTTT. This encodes CASRTTRGFNTEAFF.